This TCR beta chain was sequenced for a study of blood T cell repertoires in COVID-19. Some clones are missing from TCRdb's copy, which holds only in-frame ones; the method was immunoSEQ multiplex PCR. Of some 190,000 clones listed, 65% to 85% were seen once; the top ten hold 2.5% to 3.5%. The germline V gene encodes CDR1 LGHNT and CDR2 FRNRAP. The CDR3 runs to 14 residues. V was trimmed by 6 bases and J by 4 bases, leaving 15 bases between them. Sequenced: PBMCs or T cells enriched from blood (not recorded which). The TCR sequence derives from a woman younger than 45 who had recovered from COVID-19. J is TRBJ1-2 and V is TRBV12-5; D possibly corresponds to TRBD1 (6 bases). The DNA for the CDR3 is TGTGCTAGTGGCGGTCTGGACAGTCCCTATGGCTACACCTTC. Translated, it gives CASGGLDSPYGYTF.